The T cell receptor (beta chain) under discussion was sequenced for a study of OX40 agonist ivuxolimab in advanced cancers. For the study at large: Patients with prior anti-PD-1, anti-PD-L1 or anti-CTLA-4 therapy were eligible; 40% had some.

The CDR3 is made up of 14 amino acids. The V end lost 2 bases, the J end lost 6 bases, and 13 bases lay between the germline ends. CDR1 and CDR2 from the germline V gene are KGHSH and LQKENI. Generated by immunoSEQ multiplex PCR, the TCRdb table keeps only in-frame clones and is missing some. This sample has about 25,000 clones, with around 85% found just once. Drawing of blood for sampling happened at baseline, at cycle 4 day 1, and at cycle 7 day 1. Sequencing used CD4+ or CD8+ T cells sorted from blood, obtained in a trial of the OX40 agonist ivuxolimab. J is TRBJ1-2 and V is TRBV18; D is unresolved. This receptor was identified in an adult with an advanced solid tumor such as melanoma, head and neck, liver or kidney cancer. The CDR3 protein is CASSPGVERDGYTF. The CDR3 nucleotides read TGTGCCAGCTCACCAGGTGTTGAGAGGGATGGCTACACCTTC.